The rows below give T cell receptor beta chains drawn from one sample of a study of shared clonotypes between healthy human individuals. Only in-frame clones appear in the TCRdb table, and some are missing; sequencing was by immunoSEQ multiplex PCR. Counted here are under 2.5 million clones, just under 95% occurring once; the ten biggest clones make up about 0.36%. Sequencing was carried out using naive CD4+ T cells from PBMCs. Source of these receptors: a man between 18 and 35 years old in good health. Some clones in this sample may be carry-over from other donors' samples. Both conserved end residues are part of each CDR3. A D gene is named only where the DNA matches it firmly. Clone sizes are given selectively: once, few, many, or a class where the clone is expanded.

d_gene	abundance	v_gene	j_gene	CDR3aa	CDR3nt
TRBD1	.	TRBV10-3	TRBJ1-1	CAISDDDRANTEAFF	TGTGCCATCAGTGACGACGACAGGGCGAACACTGAAGCTTTCTTT
.	.	TRBV7-9	TRBJ2-3	CASSRELRDTQYF	TGTGCCAGCAGCCGCGAGCTTCGGGATACGCAGTATTTT
.	once	TRBV7-9	TRBJ1-4	CASSPGDTWKEKLFF	TGTGCCAGCAGCCCAGGGGACACCTGGAAGGAAAAACTGTTTTTT
TRBD2	.	TRBV7-2	TRBJ2-3	CASSLAGLAALSWDTQYF	TGTGCCAGCAGCTTAGCTGGACTAGCGGCACTGTCTTGGGATACGCAGTATTTT
.	.	TRBV7-3	TRBJ1-1	CASSLTRQTTEAFF	TGTGCCAGCAGCTTAACACGACAGACCACTGAAGCTTTCTTT
.	.	TRBV28	TRBJ2-7	CASSSPPYEQYF	TGTGCCAGCAGTTCCCCTCCCTACGAGCAGTACTTC
.	.	TRBV12-2	TRBJ2-7	CASRNGQGSSYEQYF	TGTGCAAGTCGCAACGGACAGGGGAGCTCCTACGAGCAGTACTTC
.	once	TRBV28	TRBJ2-7	CASSPRAYEQYF	TGTGCCAGCAGTCCCCGGGCCTACGAGCAGTACTTC
.	.	TRBV6-1	TRBJ2-1	CASSVSHARNEQFF	TGTGCCAGCAGTGTGTCCCACGCGCGCAATGAGCAGTTCTTC
.	.	TRBV2	TRBJ2-3	CASSEDSGSERTQYF	TGTGCCAGCAGTGAAGATAGCGGCTCCGAGAGGACGCAGTATTTT
.	.	TRBV2	TRBJ2-2	CASSDWAKGGELFF	TGTGCCAGCAGTGATTGGGCGAAGGGGGGGGAGCTGTTTTTT
.	.	TRBV12-2	TRBJ1-3	CASRLGSGNTIYF	TGTGCAAGTCGCTTAGGGTCTGGAAACACCATATATTTT
.	.	TRBV19	TRBJ2-7	CASSTGIGQYF	TGTGCCAGTAGTACCGGGATTGGGCAGTACTTC
.	.	TRBV5-1	TRBJ2-2	CASSKRGATFANTGELFF	TGCGCCAGCAGCAAACGAGGAGCTACGTTCGCGAACACCGGGGAGCTGTTTTTT
TRBD2	.	TRBV6-6	TRBJ2-7	CASSPKGLAGPYEQYF	TGTGCCAGCAGCCCCAAGGGACTAGCGGGGCCCTACGAGCAGTACTTC
.	.	TRBV5-1	TRBJ1-1	CASSLTDRMNTEAFF	TGCGCCAGCAGCTTGACAGACCGCATGAACACTGAAGCTTTCTTT
TRBD1	.	TRBV9	TRBJ1-2	CASSARDRGVVGYTF	TGTGCCAGCAGCGCCAGGGACAGGGGGGTAGTTGGCTACACCTTC
.	.	TRBV7-2	TRBJ2-7	CASSFIPTSNYEQYF	TGTGCCAGCAGCTTCATACCCACCTCGAACTACGAGCAGTACTTC
.	.	TRBV4-1	TRBJ1-5	CASSQEQALDQPQHF	TGCGCCAGCAGCCAAGAACAGGCCCTGGATCAGCCCCAGCATTTT
.	.	TRBV6-5	TRBJ2-7	CASSYAGTPFRQYF	TGTGCCAGCAGTTACGCGGGAACTCCTTTTAGGCAGTACTTC
.	.	TRBV5-1	TRBJ1-4	CASSLDSLREKLFF	TGCGCCAGCAGCTTGGACAGTTTGAGGGAAAAACTGTTTTTT
.	.	TRBV5-1	TRBJ1-4	CASSWRGGEKLFF	TGCGCCAGCAGCTGGAGGGGTGGTGAAAAACTGTTTTTT
.	.	TRBV28	TRBJ2-5	CASSFVVGTQYF	TGTGCCAGCAGTTTTGTGGTAGGGACCCAGTACTTC
.	.	TRBV28	TRBJ2-7	CASRSDSHEQYF	TGTGCCAGCAGGAGCGACAGTCACGAGCAGTACTTC
.	.	TRBV9	TRBJ1-1	CASSPRGEGGGQAFF	TGTGCCAGCAGCCCCCGGGGTGAGGGAGGAGGTCAGGCTTTCTTT
TRBD1	.	TRBV28	TRBJ1-5	CASRETGKGQPQHF	TGTGCCAGCAGAGAGACAGGGAAGGGTCAGCCCCAGCATTTT
.	.	TRBV19	TRBJ2-7	CASRSIVSYEQYF	TGTGCCAGTAGAAGCATCGTGTCCTACGAGCAGTACTTC
.	.	TRBV7-8	TRBJ2-1	CASTMGANEQFF	TGTGCCAGTACCATGGGGGCCAATGAGCAGTTCTTC
TRBD1	.	TRBV5-6	TRBJ1-5	CASSKGQGRFWGNQPQHF	TGTGCCAGCAGCAAGGGACAGGGACGCTTCTGGGGCAATCAGCCCCAGCATTTT
.	.	TRBV6-1	TRBJ1-2	CASSDVRGSELGGYTF	TGTGCCAGCAGTGATGTCAGGGGCTCGGAACTTGGGGGCTACACCTTC
.	.	TRBV21-1	TRBJ1-5	CASSKALSDRGYDQPQHF	TGTGCCAGCAGCAAAGCGCTTTCTGACAGGGGGTATGATCAGCCCCAGCATTTT
TRBD2	.	TRBV27	TRBJ2-3	CASSPVAGRGTQYF	TGTGCCAGCAGTCCCGTAGCGGGAAGGGGTACGCAGTATTTT
TRBD2	.	TRBV4-3	TRBJ2-1	CASSQDRTSLEQFF	TGCGCCAGCAGCCAAGACCGGACTAGCCTTGAGCAGTTCTTC
.	.	TRBV7-2	TRBJ2-7	CASRGTGLNYEQYF	TGTGCCAGCAGGGGTACAGGGCTTAACTACGAGCAGTACTTC
.	.	TRBV27	TRBJ1-4	CASSNPGSREKLFF	TGTGCCAGCAGCAATCCGGGCAGTCGGGAAAAACTGTTTTTT
.	.	TRBV4-2	TRBJ2-7	CASSQDGREREQYF	TGTGCCAGCAGCCAAGATGGCAGGGAACGCGAGCAGTACTTC
.	.	TRBV2	TRBJ2-7	CASTNYFSYEQYF	TGTGCCAGCACAAATTATTTCTCCTACGAGCAGTACTTC
.	.	TRBV5-8	TRBJ2-6	CASSLPGSGANVLTF	TGTGCCAGCAGCTTGCCCGGGTCTGGGGCCAACGTCCTGACTTTC
TRBD1	.	TRBV2	TRBJ1-2	CASRQGARGYTF	TGTGCCAGCAGGCAGGGGGCGCGAGGCTACACCTTC
.	once	TRBV28	TRBJ1-4	CASSFWQGMSEKLFF	TGTGCCAGCAGTTTTTGGCAGGGTATGAGTGAAAAACTGTTTTTT
.	.	TRBV7-8	TRBJ1-6	CASSLDLPSRKSPLHF	TGTGCCAGCAGCTTAGACCTGCCTTCGAGGAAGTCACCCCTCCACTTT
TRBD1	.	TRBV5-1	TRBJ2-3	CASSFGQGGDTQYF	TGCGCCAGCAGCTTCGGACAGGGTGGGGATACGCAGTATTTT
TRBD1	.	TRBV19	TRBJ2-6	CASSRDRGLSGANVLTF	TGTGCCAGTAGTAGGGACAGGGGGCTCTCTGGGGCCAACGTCCTGACTTTC
.	once	TRBV11-2	TRBJ1-2	CASSLSRSYGYTF	TGTGCCAGCAGCTTATCCCGGTCCTATGGCTACACCTTC
TRBD2	.	TRBV11-3	TRBJ2-1	CASSLGTSGSWNEQFF	TGTGCCAGCAGCTTGGGGACTAGCGGGAGTTGGAATGAGCAGTTCTTC
.	.	TRBV6-1	TRBJ2-7	CASSDRGLGEQYF	TGTGCCAGCAGTGACAGGGGCCTGGGCGAGCAGTACTTC
.	.	TRBV5-1	TRBJ1-3	CASSLEGTGNTIYF	TGCGCCAGCAGCTTGGAGGGAACTGGAAACACCATATATTTT
.	.	TRBV11-1	TRBJ2-6	CASSLGFSSGANVLTF	TGTGCCAGCAGCTTAGGGTTCTCCTCTGGGGCCAACGTCCTGACTTTC
.	.	TRBV5-8	TRBJ2-5	CASKLSPETQYF	TGTGCCAGCAAACTATCCCCAGAGACCCAGTACTTC
TRBD1	.	TRBV29-1	TRBJ2-7	CSVAGQGSYEQYF	TGCAGCGTCGCGGGACAGGGCAGCTACGAGCAGTACTTC
TRBD1	.	TRBV25-1	TRBJ1-1	CASSGTGTETLNTEAFF	TGTGCCAGCAGTGGGACCGGGACAGAGACGTTGAACACTGAAGCTTTCTTT